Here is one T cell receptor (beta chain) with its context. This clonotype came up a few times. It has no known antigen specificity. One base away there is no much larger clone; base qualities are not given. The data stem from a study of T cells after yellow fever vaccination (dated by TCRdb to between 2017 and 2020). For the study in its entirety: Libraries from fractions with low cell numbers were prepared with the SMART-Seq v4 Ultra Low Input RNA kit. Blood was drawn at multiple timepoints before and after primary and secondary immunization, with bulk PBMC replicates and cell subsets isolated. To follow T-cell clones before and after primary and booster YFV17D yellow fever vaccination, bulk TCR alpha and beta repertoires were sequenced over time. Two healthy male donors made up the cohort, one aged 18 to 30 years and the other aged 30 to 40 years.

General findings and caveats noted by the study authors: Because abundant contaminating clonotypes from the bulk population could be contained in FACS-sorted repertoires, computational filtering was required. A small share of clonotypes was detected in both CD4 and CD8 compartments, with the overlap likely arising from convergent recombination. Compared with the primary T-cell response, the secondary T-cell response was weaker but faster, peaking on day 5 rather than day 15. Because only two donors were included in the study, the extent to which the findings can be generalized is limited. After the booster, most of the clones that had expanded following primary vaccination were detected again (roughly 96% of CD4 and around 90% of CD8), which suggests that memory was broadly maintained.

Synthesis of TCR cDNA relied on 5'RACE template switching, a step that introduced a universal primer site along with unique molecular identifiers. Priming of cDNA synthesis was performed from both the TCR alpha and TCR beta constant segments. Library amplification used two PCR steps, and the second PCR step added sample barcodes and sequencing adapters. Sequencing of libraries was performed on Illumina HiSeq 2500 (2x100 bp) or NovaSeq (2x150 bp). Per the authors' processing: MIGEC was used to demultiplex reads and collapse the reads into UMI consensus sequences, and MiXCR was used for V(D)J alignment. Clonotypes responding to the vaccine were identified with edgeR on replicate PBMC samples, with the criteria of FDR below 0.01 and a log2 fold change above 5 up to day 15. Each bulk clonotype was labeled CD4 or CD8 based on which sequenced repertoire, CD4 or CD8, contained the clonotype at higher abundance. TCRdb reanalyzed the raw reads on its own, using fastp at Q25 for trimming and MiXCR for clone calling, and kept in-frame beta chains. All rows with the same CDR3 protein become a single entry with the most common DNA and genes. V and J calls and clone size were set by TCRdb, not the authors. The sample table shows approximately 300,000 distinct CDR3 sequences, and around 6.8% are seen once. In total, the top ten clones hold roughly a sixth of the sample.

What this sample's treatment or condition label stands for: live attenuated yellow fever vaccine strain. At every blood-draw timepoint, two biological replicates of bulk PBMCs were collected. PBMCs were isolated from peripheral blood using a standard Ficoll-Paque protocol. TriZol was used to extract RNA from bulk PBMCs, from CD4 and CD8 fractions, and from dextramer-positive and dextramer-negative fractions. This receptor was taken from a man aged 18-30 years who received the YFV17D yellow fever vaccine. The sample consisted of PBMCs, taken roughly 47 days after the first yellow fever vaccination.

CDR3 reads: CASSQAPSNTGELFF. The DNA sequence follows: TGTGCCAGCAGTCAAGCACCATCGAACACCGGGGAGCTGTTTTTT. Rearrangement joined TRBV5-5 to TRBJ2-2; the D gene assignment is ambiguous. The CDR3, cysteine through phenylalanine, is 15 amino acids long. The DNA shown is the 45-base CDR3, in frame from base 1. CDR1 and CDR2 are drawn from the germline V gene (reference sequence): SGHKS, YYEKEE. Deletion took 5 bases off V and 0 bases off J, with a span of 11 bases between the germline ends.